Following are 17 T cell receptor beta chains from one sample sequenced in a study of naive and memory T cell subsets. Two oligonucleotides, mixed equimolar, formed the beta constant-region primer covering TRBC1 and TRBC2. The ligated cDNA underwent four PCR rounds using SP2 and nested alpha and beta constant-region primers. TCRdb passed the UMI-ligation and nested PCR reads through MiXCR, listing each CDR3 protein once. The sample carries over 65,000 distinct CDR3 sequences, 9% recorded once. The sequenced material came from naive CD8+ T cells from blood. The receptor source for this set is a human donor in good health.

In its sample, this clonotype was seen many times. The V call is TRBV6-6, the J call TRBJ2-7; 11 nucleotides align to TRBD2. The CDR3 loop spans 15 amino acids. V was clipped by 6 bases and J by 0 bases; unmatched bases: 4. CDR1 and CDR2 from the germline V gene are MNHNY and SVGAGI (reference sequence). For the CDR3, the DNA is TGTGCCAGCAGCGGGACTAGCGGAAGCTCCTACGAGCAGTACTTC. As protein: CASSGTSGSSYEQYF.

This clonotype was counted a few times. The chain carries TRBV27 and TRBJ2-1; a possible D gene is TRBD2 (5 bases). Germline-derived CDR1 and CDR2 are MNHEY and SMNVEV (reference sequence). The CDR3 extends over 13 amino acids. Trimming took 5 bases from V and 14 from J, leaving 19 bases between them. CDR3 nucleotides: TGTGCCAGCAGTCCCACTCTCCGGGATTGGGAGTTCTTC. Its protein is CASSPTLRDWEFF.

This clonotype turned up a few times. The rearrangement uses TRBV7-8 and TRBJ2-1; 10 bases map to TRBD1. Germline-derived CDR1 and CDR2 are SGHVS and FQNEAQ. The junction had 6 bases not matched to a gene; V was cut back by 1 base and J by 9 bases. CDR3 length: 15 residues. CDR3 region: CASSLGVGQGSEQFF. The CDR3 coding sequence is TGTGCCAGCAGCTTAGGGGTGGGACAGGGGAGTGAGCAGTTCTTC.

This clonotype was recorded many times. V gene TRBV12-3 or TRBV12-4 combines with J gene TRBJ2-4; 12 bases are a match to TRBD1. J was trimmed by 1 base and V by 5 bases; bases with no gene match: 9. The CDR3 is 18 amino acids. The CDR3 loop reads CASSVPGQGARAKNIQYF. The CDR3 DNA reads TGTGCCAGCAGTGTCCCGGGACAGGGGGCTCGGGCCAAAAACATTCAGTACTTC.

This clonotype was seen at least ten times. The genes are TRBV12-3 or TRBV12-4 and TRBJ2-7; TRBD2 agrees at 8 bases. There are 13 residues in the CDR3. The trim removed 6 bases at V and 7 bases at J, leaving 8 bases unmatched. CDR3 in DNA: TGTGCCAGCAGCCCTGGGACTAGTGATGAGCAGTACTTC. Its protein product is CASSPGTSDEQYF.

This clonotype was seen at least ten times. The V call is TRBV12-3 or TRBV12-4, the J call TRBJ2-1; maybe TRBD1 (5 bases). Trimming left V 2 bases short and J 12 bases short, with 11 bases between. The CDR3 loop spans 12 amino acids. The CDR3 reads CASSLYRSRQFF. In nucleotides, the CDR3 is TGTGCCAGCAGTTTATACAGGTCACGGCAGTTCTTC.

The V and J genes are TRBV20-1 and TRBJ2-7; D might be TRBD1 or TRBD2, each matching 5 bases. Germline V gene data show CDR1 as DFQATT and CDR2 as SNEGSKA (reference sequence). V was clipped by 6 bases and J by 2 bases, with 14 bases between them. There are 13 residues in the CDR3. CDR3 bases: TGCAGTGCCAGGGACCGTCGCACCTACGAGCAGTACTTC. Amino acid sequence: CSARDRRTYEQYF.

V is TRBV24-1 and J is TRBJ2-7; D remains ambiguous. The V end was cut by 7 bases, the J end by 3 bases, with 12 bases between. Germline CDR1 and CDR2: KGHDR and SFDVKD. The CDR3 contains 13 residues. This chain's CDR3 is CATRSSSSYEQYF. CDR3 nucleotide sequence: TGTGCCACCAGAAGTTCCAGCAGCTACGAGCAGTACTTC.

This clonotype appeared many times. The chain combines TRBV20-1 with TRBJ2-7, with a weak D call TRBD2 (6 bases). This CDR3 has 11 amino acids. V was shortened by 4 bases and J by 6 bases, with 10 bases between the two germline ends. The germline V gene encodes CDR1 DFQATT and CDR2 SNEGSKA (reference sequence). This CDR3 is CSATGTGEQYF. The CDR3 DNA sequence: TGCAGTGCTACAGGGACTGGCGAGCAGTACTTC.

The chain employs TRBV29-1 and TRBJ2-7, with 7 bases aligning to TRBD1. This CDR3 has 15 amino acids. From germline, CDR1 is SQVTM and CDR2 ANQGSEA. With V trimmed by 5 bases and J by 6 bases, 16 bases remained unmatched. For the CDR3, the DNA is TGCAGCGTTCGTCAAGGGGGCAGGGAATTATCCGAGCAGTACTTC. Its translation is CSVRQGGRELSEQYF.

The V and J genes are TRBV5-4 and TRBJ1-1, with unresolved D. The V gene lost 0 bases and the J gene lost 3 bases, with 6 bases spanning the gap. Per germline, CDR1 SGHNT and CDR2 YYREEE (reference sequence). The CDR3 loop spans 13 amino acids. The CDR3 DNA follows: TGTGCCAGCAGCTTGGCCGGGGACACTGAAGCTTTCTTT. Translating it yields CASSLAGDTEAFF. The whole variable domain, remainder taken from reference TRBV5-4 and TRBJ1-1, is ETGVTQSPTHLIKTRGQQVTLRCSSQSGHNTVSWYQQALGQGPQFIFQYYREEENGRGNFPPRFSGLQFPNYSSELNVNALELDDSALYLCASSLAGDTEAFFGQGTRLTVV.

This chain links TRBV30 with TRBJ1-4; D might be TRBD1 (6 bases). The CDR3 covers 14 residues. V lost 2 bases to trimming and J lost 8 bases, with 15 bases between them. Germline values: CDR1 GTSNPN, CDR2 SVGIG (reference sequence). The CDR3, as DNA: TGTGCCTGGAGTATCAGGGGCGCGCGGGAAAAACTGTTTTTT. Protein: CAWSIRGAREKLFF.

The genes are TRBV6-5 and TRBJ2-3, with 11 bases fitting TRBD2. The germline V gene encodes CDR1 MNHEY and CDR2 SVGAGI. The V segment lost 5 bases and the J segment 1 base; nucleotides outside the gene matches: 8. The length of the CDR3 is 17 residues. The CDR3 reads CASSITGTSGGTDTQYF. The CDR3 region has the DNA TGTGCCAGCAGTATAACCGGGACTAGCGGTGGCACAGATACGCAGTATTTT.

This clonotype was found a few times. The rearrangement joins TRBV10-2 to TRBJ1-1; D unclear. Germline assignment: CDR1 WSHSY and CDR2 SAAADI. The CDR3 runs to 13 residues. Trimming took off 6 bases at V and 3 bases at J, with 11 bases between the two ends. CDR3 nucleotide sequence: TGCGCCAGCAGCGGGGATGAGTACACTGAAGCTTTCTTT. This codes for CASSGDEYTEAFF.

This rearrangement joins TRBV5-6 to TRBJ2-7; 8 positions match TRBD1. V lost 4 bases to trimming and J lost 3 bases; unmatched junction nucleotides: 9. The CDR3 is 15 residues long. Germline loops: CDR1 SGHDT, CDR2 YYEEEE. CDR3 nucleotide sequence: TGTGCCAGCAGCGACCGCGACAGGGGTATCTACGAGCAGTACTTC. The encoded protein is CASSDRDRGIYEQYF. The variable domain in full, with the rest retrieved from reference TRBV5-6 and TRBJ2-7, is DAGVTQSPTHLIKTRGQQVTLRCSPKSGHDTVSWYQQALGQGPQFIFQYYEEEERQRGNFPDRFSGHQFPNYSSELNVNALLLGDSALYLCASSDRDRGIYEQYFGPGTRLTVT.

The rearrangement uses TRBV9 and TRBJ2-7, with TRBD2 matching 8 bases. The length of the CDR3 is 16 residues. Per germline, CDR1 SGDLS and CDR2 YYNGEE. The J segment lost 7 bases and the V segment lost 0 bases, leaving 12 bases of the junction unmatched. The CDR3 reads CASSVGQFSGSVEQYF. DNA of the CDR3: TGTGCCAGCAGCGTAGGACAATTCAGCGGGAGTGTTGAGCAGTACTTC.

This clonotype came up many times. The rearrangement uses TRBV20-1 and TRBJ2-1, with 11 positions matching TRBD2. The germline V gene encodes CDR1 DFQATT and CDR2 SNEGSKA (reference sequence). The V segment lost 7 bases and the J segment 8 bases; nucleotides outside the gene matches: 13. This CDR3 comprises 15 residues. The CDR3 sequence is CSVTPRTSGWDEQFF. The CDR3 DNA reads as TGCAGTGTTACCCCCCGGACTAGCGGGTGGGATGAGCAGTTCTTC.